This TCR beta chain was profiled in a study of T cells after posttransplantation cyclophosphamide. Generated by immunoSEQ multiplex PCR, the TCRdb table keeps only in-frame clones and is missing some. The record shows about 3,800 clones for this sample, with no singletons present. Study-wide results and limits: Donor CD8+ memory clones often dominated recipient blood repertoires at later times. Tissue-infiltrating T cells from skin or gut overlapped little with blood T cells. After PTCy, TRB diversity resembled that of CNI/methotrexate controls.

Cyclophosphamide on days +3 and +4 followed busulfan-fludarabine conditioning and a marrow graft. Notes on this clone: As yet, its antigen is unknown.

The V end lost 3 bases, the J end lost 3 bases, and 8 bases lay between the germline ends. The CDR3 has 14 amino acids. The germline V gene has CDR1 LNHNV and CDR2 YYDKDF (reference sequence). The clonotype originates from a female patient aged 18 to 35 who received an allogeneic stem cell transplant from an unrelated donor, was CMV-positive, and had acute GVHD only. Some T cells here may be from the graft donor. This rearrangement joins TRBV15 to TRBJ2-2; unclear D gene. The source was PBMCs, collected after allogeneic stem cell transplant with posttransplant cyclophosphamide. CDR3 coding DNA: TGTGCCACCAGCAGGTCCGGTTACACCGGGGAGCTGTTTTTT. Encoded protein: CATSRSGYTGELFF.